The sequence of this TCR beta chain was determined in a study of OX40 agonist ivuxolimab in advanced cancers. Overall study: Eligibility admitted prior anti-PD-1, anti-PD-L1 or anti-CTLA-4 therapy; about 39% had some.

As to this clone: Its specificity is unknown.

TCRdb's table, derived via immunoSEQ multiplex PCR, lists solely in-frame clones and lacks some. The sample includes tens of thousands of clones, 90% of them seen just once. V shed 9 bases and J shed 8 bases, with 16 bases lying between them. Per germline, CDR1 SGHVS and CDR2 FQNEAQ. This CDR3 has 12 residues. Study outcomes and limitations: CD4+ and CD8+ blood T cells expanded clonally by week 6 at 0.1 to 3.0 mg/kg. Among T cells, CD8+ cells averaged more expanded clones than CD4+ cells. The 0.1-3.0 mg/kg partial responders had among the lowest clonal expansion.

The chain links TRBV7-8 to TRBJ1-2, with D tentatively TRBD1 (5 bases). Sequenced material: CD4+ or CD8+ T cells sorted from blood, taken in a trial of the OX40 agonist ivuxolimab. This TCR derives from an adult with an advanced solid tumor such as melanoma, head and neck, liver or kidney cancer. CDR3 in amino acids: CASRRGEEGYTF. The CDR3 DNA follows: TGTGCCAGTCGTCGAGGGGAGGAGGGCTACACCTTC.